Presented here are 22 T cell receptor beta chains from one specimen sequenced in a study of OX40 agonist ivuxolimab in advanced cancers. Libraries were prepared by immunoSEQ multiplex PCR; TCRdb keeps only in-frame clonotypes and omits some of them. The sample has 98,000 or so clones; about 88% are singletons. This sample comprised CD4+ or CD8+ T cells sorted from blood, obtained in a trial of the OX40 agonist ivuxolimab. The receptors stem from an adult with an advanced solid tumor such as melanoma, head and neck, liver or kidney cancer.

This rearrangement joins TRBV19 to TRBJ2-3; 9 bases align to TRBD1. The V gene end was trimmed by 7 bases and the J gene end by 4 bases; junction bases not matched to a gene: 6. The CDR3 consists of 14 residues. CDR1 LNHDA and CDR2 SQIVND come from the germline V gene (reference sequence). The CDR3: CASTDRGRADTQYF. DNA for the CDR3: TGTGCCAGTACCGACAGGGGGAGAGCAGATACGCAGTATTTT.

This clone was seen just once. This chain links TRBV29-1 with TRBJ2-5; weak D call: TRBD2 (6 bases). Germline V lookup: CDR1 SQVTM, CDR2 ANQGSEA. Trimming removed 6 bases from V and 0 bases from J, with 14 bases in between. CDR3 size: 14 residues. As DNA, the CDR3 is TGCAGCGTCCGGGACTGGAGGTACCAAGAGACCCAGTACTTC. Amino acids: CSVRDWRYQETQYF.

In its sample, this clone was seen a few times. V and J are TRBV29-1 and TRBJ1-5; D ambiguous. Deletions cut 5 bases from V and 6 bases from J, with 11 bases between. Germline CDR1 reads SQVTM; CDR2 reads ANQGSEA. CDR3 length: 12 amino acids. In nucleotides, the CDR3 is TGCAGCGTTTCGGGTGCCGGTCAGCCCCAGCATTTT. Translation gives CSVSGAGQPQHF.

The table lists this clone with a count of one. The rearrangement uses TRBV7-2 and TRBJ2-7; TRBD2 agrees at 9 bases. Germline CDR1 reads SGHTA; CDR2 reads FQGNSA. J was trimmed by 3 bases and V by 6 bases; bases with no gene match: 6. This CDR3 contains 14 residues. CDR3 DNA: TGTGCCAGCAGACAACCAGCGGGAGGCTACGAGCAGTACTTC. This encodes CASRQPAGGYEQYF.

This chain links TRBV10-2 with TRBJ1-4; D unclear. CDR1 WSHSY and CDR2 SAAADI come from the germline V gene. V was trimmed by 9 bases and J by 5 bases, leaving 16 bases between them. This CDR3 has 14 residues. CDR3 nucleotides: TGCGCCAGAGTTGCGGGTCAAAGAAATGAAAAACTGTTTTTT. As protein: CARVAGQRNEKLFF.

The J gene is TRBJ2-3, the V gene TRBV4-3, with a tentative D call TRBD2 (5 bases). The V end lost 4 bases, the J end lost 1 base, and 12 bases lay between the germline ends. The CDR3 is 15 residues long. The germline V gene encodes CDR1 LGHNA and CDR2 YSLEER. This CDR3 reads CASSPQRSRTDTQYF. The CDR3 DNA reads TGCGCCAGCAGCCCTCAGCGGTCCCGCACAGATACGCAGTATTTT.

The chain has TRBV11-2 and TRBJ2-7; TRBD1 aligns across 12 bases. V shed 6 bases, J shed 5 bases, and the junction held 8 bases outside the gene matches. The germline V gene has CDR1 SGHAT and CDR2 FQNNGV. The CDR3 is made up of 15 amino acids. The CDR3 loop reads CASSRSGTGGDEQYF. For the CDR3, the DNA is TGTGCCAGCAGTCGATCCGGGACAGGGGGCGACGAGCAGTACTTC.

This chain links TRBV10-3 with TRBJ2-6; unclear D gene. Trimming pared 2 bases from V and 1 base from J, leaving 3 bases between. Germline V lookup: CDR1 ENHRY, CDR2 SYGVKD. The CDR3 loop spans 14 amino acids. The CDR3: CAISEPSGANVLTF. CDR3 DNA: TGTGCCATCAGTGAGCCGTCTGGGGCCAACGTCCTGACTTTC.

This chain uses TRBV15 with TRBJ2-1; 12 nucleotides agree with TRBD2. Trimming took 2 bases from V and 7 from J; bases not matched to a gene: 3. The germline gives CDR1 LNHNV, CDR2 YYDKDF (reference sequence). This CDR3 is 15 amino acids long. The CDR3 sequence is CATSRPGLAGNEQFF. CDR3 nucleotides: TGTGCCACCAGCAGACCCGGACTAGCGGGAAATGAGCAGTTCTTC.

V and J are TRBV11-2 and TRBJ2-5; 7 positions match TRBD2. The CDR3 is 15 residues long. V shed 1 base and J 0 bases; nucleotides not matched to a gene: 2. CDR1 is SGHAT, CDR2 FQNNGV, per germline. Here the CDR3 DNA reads TGTGCCAGCAGCTTAGCGGGGGGATACCAAGAGACCCAGTACTTC. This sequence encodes CASSLAGGYQETQYF.

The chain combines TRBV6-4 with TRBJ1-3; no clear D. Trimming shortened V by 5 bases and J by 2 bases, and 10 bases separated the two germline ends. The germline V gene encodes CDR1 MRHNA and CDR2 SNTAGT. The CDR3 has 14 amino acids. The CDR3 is CASSHGPPGNTIYF. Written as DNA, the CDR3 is TGTGCCAGCAGTCACGGCCCCCCTGGAAACACCATATATTTT.

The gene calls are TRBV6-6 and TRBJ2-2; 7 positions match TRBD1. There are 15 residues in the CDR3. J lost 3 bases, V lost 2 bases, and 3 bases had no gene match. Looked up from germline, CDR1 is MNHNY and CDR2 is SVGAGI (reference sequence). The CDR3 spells CASSYRGQDTGELFF. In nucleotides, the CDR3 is TGTGCCAGCAGTTACAGGGGGCAGGACACCGGGGAGCTGTTTTTT.

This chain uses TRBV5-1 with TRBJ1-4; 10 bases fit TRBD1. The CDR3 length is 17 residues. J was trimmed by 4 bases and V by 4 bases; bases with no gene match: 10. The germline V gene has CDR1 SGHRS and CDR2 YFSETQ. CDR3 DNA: TGCGCCAGCAGCAGTACGGGACAGGGGCTTGTTAATGAAAAACTGTTTTTT. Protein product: CASSSTGQGLVNEKLFF. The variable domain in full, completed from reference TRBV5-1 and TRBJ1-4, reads KAGVTQTPRYLIKTRGQQVTLSCSPISGHRSVSWYQQTPGQGLQFLFEYFSETQRNKGNFPGRFSGRQFSNSRSEMNVSTLELGDSALYLCASSSTGQGLVNEKLFFGSGTQLSVL.

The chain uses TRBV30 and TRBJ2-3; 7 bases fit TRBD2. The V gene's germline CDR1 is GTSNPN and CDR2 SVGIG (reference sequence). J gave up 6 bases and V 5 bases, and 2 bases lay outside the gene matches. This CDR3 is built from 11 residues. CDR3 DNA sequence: TGTGCCTGGGGGGAGGGGGATACGCAGTATTTT. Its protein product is CAWGEGDTQYF.

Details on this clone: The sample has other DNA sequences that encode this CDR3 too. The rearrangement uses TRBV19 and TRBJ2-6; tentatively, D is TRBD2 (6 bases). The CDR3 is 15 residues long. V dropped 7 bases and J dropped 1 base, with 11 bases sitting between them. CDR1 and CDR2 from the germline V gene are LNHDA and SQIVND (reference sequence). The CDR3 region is CASTGGRSGANVLTF. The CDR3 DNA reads TGTGCCAGTACCGGAGGGAGGTCTGGGGCCAACGTCCTGACTTTC.

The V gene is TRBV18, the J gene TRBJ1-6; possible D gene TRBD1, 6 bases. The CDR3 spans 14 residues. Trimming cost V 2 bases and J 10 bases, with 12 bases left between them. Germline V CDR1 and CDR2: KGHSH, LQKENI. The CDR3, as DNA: TGTGCCAGCTCACCAGCGGGCGGGGGCTCACCCCTCCACTTT. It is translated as CASSPAGGGSPLHF.

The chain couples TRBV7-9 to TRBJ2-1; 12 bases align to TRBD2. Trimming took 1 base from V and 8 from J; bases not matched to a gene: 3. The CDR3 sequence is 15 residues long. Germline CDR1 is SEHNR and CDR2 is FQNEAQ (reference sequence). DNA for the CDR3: TGTGCCAGCAGCTTAGTACTAGCGGGAGGCGATGAGCAGTTCTTC. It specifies CASSLVLAGGDEQFF.

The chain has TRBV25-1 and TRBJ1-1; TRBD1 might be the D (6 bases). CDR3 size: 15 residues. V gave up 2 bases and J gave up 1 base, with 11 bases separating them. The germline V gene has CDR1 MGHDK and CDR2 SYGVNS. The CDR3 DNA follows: TGTGCCAGCAGTGAACCGGGGGCTAGGAACACTGAAGCTTTCTTT. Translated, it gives CASSEPGARNTEAFF.

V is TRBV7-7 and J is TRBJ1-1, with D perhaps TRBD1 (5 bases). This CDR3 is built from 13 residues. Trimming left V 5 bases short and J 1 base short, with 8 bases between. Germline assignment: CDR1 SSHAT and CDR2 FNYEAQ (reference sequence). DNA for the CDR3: TGTGCCAGCAGCCGGGACGGGAACACTGAAGCTTTCTTT. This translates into CASSRDGNTEAFF. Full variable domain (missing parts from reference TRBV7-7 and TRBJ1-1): GAGVSQSPRYKVTKRGQDVTLRCDPISSHATLYWYQQALGQGPEFLTYFNYEAQPDKSGLPSDRFSAERPEGSISTLTIQRTEQRDSAMYRCASSRDGNTEAFFGQGTRLTVV.

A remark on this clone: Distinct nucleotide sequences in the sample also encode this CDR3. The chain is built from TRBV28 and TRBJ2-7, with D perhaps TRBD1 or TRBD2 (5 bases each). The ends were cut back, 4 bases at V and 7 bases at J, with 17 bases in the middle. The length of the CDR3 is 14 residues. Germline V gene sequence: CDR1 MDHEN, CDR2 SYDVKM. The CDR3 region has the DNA TGTGCCAGCAGTTCCCCGGGGCGCCTCGGAGAGCAGTACTTC. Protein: CASSSPGRLGEQYF.

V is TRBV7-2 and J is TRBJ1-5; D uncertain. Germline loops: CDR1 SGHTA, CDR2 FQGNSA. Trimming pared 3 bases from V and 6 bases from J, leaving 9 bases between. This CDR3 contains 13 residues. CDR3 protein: CASSLVPGQPQHF. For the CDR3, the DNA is TGTGCCAGCAGCTTGGTTCCGGGTCAGCCCCAGCATTTT. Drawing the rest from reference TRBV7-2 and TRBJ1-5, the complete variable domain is GAGVSQSPSNKVTEKGKDVELRCDPISGHTALYWYRQSLGQGLEFLIYFQGNSAPDKSGLPSDRFSAERTGGSVSTLTIQRTQQEDSAVYLCASSLVPGQPQHFGDGTRLSIL.

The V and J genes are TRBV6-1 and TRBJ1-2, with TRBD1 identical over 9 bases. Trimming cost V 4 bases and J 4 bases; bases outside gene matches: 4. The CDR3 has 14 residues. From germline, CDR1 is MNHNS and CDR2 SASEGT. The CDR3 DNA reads TGTGCCAGCAGTGGTGGGACAGGGAGCTATGGCTACACCTTC. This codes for CASSGGTGSYGYTF.